A single sample is the source of the 18 T cell receptor beta chains below, sequenced in a study of blood T cell repertoires in COVID-19. Libraries were prepared by immunoSEQ multiplex PCR; TCRdb keeps only in-frame clonotypes and omits some of them. Seen here are around 290,000 clones, around 90% observed once, and the top ten hold approximately 1.5%. Sequences were obtained from PBMCs or T cells enriched from blood (not recorded which). Every receptor here comes from a woman in her thirties or forties who had recovered from COVID-19.

The chain carries TRBV5-5 and TRBJ2-2; 11 bases are a match to TRBD2. This CDR3 has 14 residues. Per the germline V gene, CDR1 is SGHKS and CDR2 is YYEKEE (reference sequence). V gave up 1 base and J gave up 9 bases; unmatched junction bases: 2. CDR3 bases: TGTGCCAGCAGCTTGTCTAGCGGGGGGCGGGAGCTGTTTTTT. Its protein is CASSLSSGGRELFF. Based on the CDR3 plus reference TRBV5-5 and TRBJ2-2, the full variable domain is DAGVTQSPTHLIKTRGQQVTLRCSPISGHKSVSWYQQVLGQGPQFIFQYYEKEERGRGNFPDRFSARQFPNYSSELNVNALLLGDSALYLCASSLSSGGRELFFGEGSRLTVL.

The CDR3 DNA is TGTGCCTGGGGGAGGGGGACAGGCCGACCAGAGCAGTACTTC. This codes for CAWGRGTGRPEQYF. V and J are TRBV30 and TRBJ2-7; D may be TRBD1 (8 bases). The V gene lost 5 bases and the J gene lost 7 bases, with 21 bases spanning the gap. The CDR3 has 14 residues. CDR1 and CDR2 from the germline V gene are GTSNPN and SVGIG (reference sequence).

CDR3 loop: CASSSGVRNQPQHF. CDR3 nucleotide sequence: TGTGCCAGCAGTTCAGGGGTCAGGAATCAGCCCCAGCATTTT. The J gene is TRBJ1-5, the V gene TRBV2; D possibly corresponds to TRBD1 (6 bases). Trimming removed 5 bases at V and 4 bases at J, with 12 bases between. The CDR3 extends over 14 amino acids. Germline V gene sequence: CDR1 SNHLY, CDR2 FYNNEI.

The rearrangement joins TRBV21-1 to TRBJ1-6; TRBD1, the D gene given by the table, was not confirmed from the DNA. TRBV21-1 is a documented pseudogene. The CDR3 is 18 amino acids. Here the CDR3 DNA reads TGTGCCAGCAGCAAAGGTCCCGGACAGGGTGGGACTAATTCACCCCTCCACTTT. Protein sequence: CASSKGPGQGGTNSPLHF.

In its sample, this clone was seen once. The chain recombines TRBV18 with TRBJ1-1; D gene uncertain. Germline-derived CDR1 and CDR2 are KGHSH and LQKENI. V was shortened by 0 bases and J by 3 bases, with 11 bases between the two germline ends. The CDR3 is 15 residues long. In DNA form, the CDR3 reads TGTGCCAGCTCACCACCATTCCCTTCGGACACTGAAGCTTTCTTT. Protein product: CASSPPFPSDTEAFF.

This sequence joins TRBV6-5 and TRBJ1-2; a possible D gene is TRBD1 (5 bases). Trimming removed 7 bases from V and 3 bases from J, with 12 bases in between. This CDR3 is built from 13 residues. Germline V gene data show CDR1 as MNHEY and CDR2 as SVGAGI. The CDR3 DNA reads as TGTGCCAGCAATCGCGGGGGGGACTATGGCTACACCTTC. As protein: CASNRGGDYGYTF.

The chain uses TRBV7-3 and TRBJ2-1, with 12 bases lining up with TRBD2. This CDR3 has 16 amino acids. CDR1 and CDR2 from the germline V gene are SGHTA and FQGTGA. V was clipped by 6 bases and J by 5 bases; unmatched bases: 8. CDR3 sequence: CASSRLAGVENNEQFF. CDR3 bases: TGTGCCAGCAGTCGACTAGCGGGGGTGGAAAACAATGAGCAGTTCTTC.

V is TRBV3-1 (or the pseudogene TRBV3-2) and J is TRBJ1-1; possible D gene TRBD1, 6 bases. The CDR3 contains 14 residues. From germline, CDR1 is LGHDT and CDR2 YNNKEL (reference sequence). V was shortened by 4 bases and J by 1 base, with 10 bases between the two germline ends. CDR3 residues: CASSRGQPNTEAFF. Here the CDR3 DNA reads TGTGCCAGCAGCCGTGGACAGCCGAACACTGAAGCTTTCTTT.

The chain has TRBV29-1 and TRBJ1-2; TRBD1 might be the D (6 bases). The CDR3 is 16 amino acids. Germline lookup yields CDR1 SQVTM and CDR2 ANQGSEA. Trimming left V 2 bases short and J 1 base short, with 17 bases between. The CDR3 loop is CSVETGLGQINYGYTF. DNA for the CDR3: TGCAGCGTTGAAACCGGTTTGGGACAAATTAACTATGGCTACACCTTC.

The chain combines TRBV5-1 with TRBJ2-3, with D perhaps TRBD1 (5 bases). Trimming took 1 base from V and 3 from J, leaving 9 bases between them. CDR1 SGHRS and CDR2 YFSETQ come from the germline V gene. CDR3 size: 14 residues. The CDR3 region is CASSLQGVTDTQYF. The CDR3 DNA follows: TGCGCCAGCAGCTTGCAGGGCGTAACAGATACGCAGTATTTT.

This chain connects TRBV7-9 to TRBJ2-3, with TRBD2 matching over 10 bases. Looked up from germline, CDR1 is SEHNR and CDR2 is FQNEAQ (reference sequence). Germline trimming cut 5 bases from V and 4 bases from J; bases unmatched to any gene: 6. The CDR3 extends over 15 amino acids. CDR3 bases: TGTGCCAGCAGCCCCCGGAGCGGGGGGGCAGATACGCAGTATTTT. It specifies CASSPRSGGADTQYF.

In this sample, this clone turned up once. The V and J genes are TRBV4-1 and TRBJ2-7, with no clear D. Germline V CDR1 and CDR2: MGHRA, YSYEKL. The ends were cut back, 0 bases at V and 3 bases at J, with 9 bases in the middle. CDR3 length: 14 amino acids. In DNA form, the CDR3 reads TGCGCCAGCAGCCAAGATACACAGCTCTACGAGCAGTACTTC. Translated, it gives CASSQDTQLYEQYF.

This chain connects TRBV9 to TRBJ2-1; TRBD2 agrees at 11 bases. CDR3 size: 17 residues. Germline assignment: CDR1 SGDLS and CDR2 YYNGEE. The trim removed 6 bases at V and 1 base at J, leaving 9 bases unmatched. The CDR3 spells CASTRLAGTRSYNEQFF. The CDR3 DNA follows: TGTGCCAGCACCCGACTAGCGGGGACGCGGTCCTACAATGAGCAGTTCTTC.

This chain links TRBV18 with TRBJ2-7, with a weak D call TRBD1 (6 bases). The CDR3 sequence is 13 residues long. The V end was cut by 5 bases, the J end by 3 bases, with 11 bases between. Germline-derived CDR1 and CDR2 are KGHSH and LQKENI. This CDR3 is CASSKGQDYEQYF. The CDR3, as DNA: TGTGCCAGCTCAAAGGGACAAGACTACGAGCAGTACTTC. Drawing the rest from reference TRBV18 and TRBJ2-7, the complete variable domain is NAGVMQNPRHLVRRRGQEARLRCSPMKGHSHVYWYRQLPEEGLKFMVYLQKENIIDESGMPKERFSAEFPKEGPSILRIQQVVRGDSAAYFCASSKGQDYEQYFGPGTRLTVT.

This rearrangement joins TRBV5-1 to TRBJ2-1, with 9 bases aligning to TRBD2. CDR1 and CDR2 (germline): SGHRS, YFSETQ. The CDR3 is 17 residues long. V shed 3 bases and J 0 bases; nucleotides not matched to a gene: 7. In DNA form, the CDR3 reads TGCGCCAGCAGCTCAGGACTAGCGTTAAGCTCCTACAATGAGCAGTTCTTC. Protein product: CASSSGLALSSYNEQFF.

Turning to this clone: One junction end disagrees with the germline gene, perhaps due to a read error. The genes are TRBV5-1 and TRBJ1-1, with D possibly being TRBD1 (5 bases). Looked up from germline, CDR1 is SGHRS and CDR2 is YFSETQ. The CDR3 runs 13 residues. CDR3 protein: CASSRLEGGHPIF. The CDR3 region has the DNA TGCGCCAGCAGCCGGTTAGAAGGTGGACATCCGATCTTT.

CDR3 sequence (DNA): TGTGCCAGCAGCCAGGCGGCAGCGAGCGGTGGCAATGAGCAGTTCTTC. Translation gives CASSQAAASGGNEQFF. The chain is built from TRBV4-2 and TRBJ2-1, with D possibly being TRBD2 (5 bases). Germline V gene lookup returns CDR1 LGHNA and CDR2 YNFKEQ. CDR3 size: 16 residues. Between the trimmed V and J ends, which lost 3 bases and 6 bases, there was a span of 18 bases.

The genes are TRBV18 and TRBJ2-1; 8 positions agree with TRBD2. The CDR3 extends over 16 amino acids. CDR1 is KGHSH, CDR2 LQKENI, per germline. With V trimmed by 0 bases and J by 8 bases, 9 bases remained unmatched. CDR3 region: CASSPPRAGALDEQFF. CDR3 nucleotides: TGTGCCAGCTCACCACCGCGAGCGGGAGCTCTAGATGAGCAGTTCTTC.